Sequencing of this TCR beta chain was carried out in a study of blood T cell repertoires in COVID-19. Study information: Samples representing acute and convalescent COVID-19 were sourced from the United States, Italy and Spain. From T cells, B-cell-depleted T cells, or PBMCs came the material, which was cDNA or gDNA.

The Seattle patients joined while their infection was active and were tracked longitudinally afterward. The CDR3 consists of 14 residues. The germline V gene has CDR1 MGHRA and CDR2 YSYEKL. J lost 2 bases, V lost 5 bases, and 6 bases had no gene match. Study processing details: Nucleated cell number was recorded as an estimate derived from reference gene primer amplification. Using immunoSEQ multiplex PCR, the repertoire was profiled, and TCRdb retains in-frame clones only, with some absent. The DNA gave D and trimming, while V, J and clone size come from that table. The sample includes roughly 570,000 clones, less than 90% seen only once; the top ten take around 8%.

The receptor was isolated from a woman aged 45-65 years with COVID-19, enrolled during active disease. The material sequenced was peripheral blood. The V call is TRBV4-1, the J call TRBJ2-7; 7 nucleotides align to TRBD1. The CDR3 here is CASSFRDSTYEQYF. CDR3 DNA: TGCGCCAGCAGCTTTCGGGACAGCACCTACGAGCAGTACTTC.